This TCR beta chain was sequenced in a study of cytomegalovirus exposure and HLA in healthy donors. The study's findings and limits: In an earlier analysis, about 87% or about 30%: the productive usage of most TCR beta V segments.

Primers included in the PCR were 60 Vbeta and 13 Jbeta primers. Clones were read by immunoSEQ multiplex PCR, and TCRdb kept only the in-frame ones, dropping some. The sample has about 120,000 clones; 65% are singletons. The CDR3 is made up of 14 amino acids. The V gene lost 5 bases and the J gene lost 8 bases, with 15 bases spanning the gap. The germline V gene encodes CDR1 MNHEY and CDR2 SVGAGI. This clone has a single count. The antigen remains unidentified. The TCR was taken from a woman between 40 and 55 years old in good health and CMV-seropositive. Sequencing was performed on PBMCs. The chain is built from TRBV6-5 and TRBJ1-4; D might be TRBD1 (5 bases). The CDR3 loop is CASSESGEREKLFF. CDR3 in DNA: TGTGCCAGCAGTGAATCGGGGGAGAGGGAAAAACTGTTTTTT.